The 28 T cell receptor beta chains below come from one sample, sequenced in a study of cytomegalovirus exposure and HLA in healthy donors. This PCR relied on a set of 60 Vbeta primers and 13 Jbeta primers. Data came from immunoSEQ multiplex PCR; TCRdb stores just in-frame clones and leaves some out. Of about 140,000 clones listed, 80% are singletons. What was sequenced was PBMCs. These receptors all come from a male donor in good health and CMV-seronegative.

The chain joins TRBV5-4 to TRBJ2-7; D is possibly TRBD2 (6 bases). The ends were cut back, 4 bases at V and 5 bases at J, with 10 bases in the middle. The CDR3 consists of 12 residues. The germline V gene encodes CDR1 SGHNT and CDR2 YYREEE (reference sequence). The CDR3 coding sequence is TGTGCCAGCAGCCGCTCGGGGGACGAGCAGTACTTC. This codes for CASSRSGDEQYF.

The chain links TRBV7-9 to TRBJ2-7, with TRBD1 matching 10 bases. J was trimmed by 0 bases and V by 1 base; bases with no gene match: 9. The germline V gene encodes CDR1 SEHNR and CDR2 FQNEAQ (reference sequence). There are 18 residues in the CDR3. CDR3 loop: CASSLGPYRTGGSYEQYF. The CDR3 nucleotides read TGTGCCAGCAGCTTAGGGCCCTACCGGACAGGGGGCTCCTACGAGCAGTACTTC.

This sequence joins TRBV7-9 and TRBJ1-2; possibly TRBD1 for D (6 bases). This CDR3 has 14 residues. Germline CDR1 and CDR2: SEHNR and FQNEAQ (reference sequence). Trimming removed 5 bases at V and 8 bases at J, with 18 bases between. The CDR3 sequence is CASSRGQHLFGYTF. The CDR3 region has the DNA TGTGCCAGCAGCCGAGGACAGCATCTATTCGGCTACACCTTC. Filled out from reference TRBV7-9 and TRBJ1-2, the complete variable domain reads DTGVSQNPRHKITKRGQNVTFRCDPISEHNRLYWYRQTLGQGPEFLTYFQNEAQLEKSRLLSDRFSAERPKGSFSTLEIQRTEQGDSAMYLCASSRGQHLFGYTFGSGTRLTVV.

The chain couples TRBV18 to TRBJ2-7; D not certain. This CDR3 has 12 amino acids. Trimming removed 1 base at V and 7 bases at J, with 8 bases between. In germline, CDR1 is KGHSH, CDR2 LQKENI. The CDR3 loop reads CASSPQAEEQYF. The CDR3 DNA reads as TGTGCCAGCTCACCACAGGCGGAGGAGCAGTACTTC.

On this clone itself: Relative to the germline gene, one junction end is altered; a read error may explain this. This sequence joins TRBV27 and TRBJ2-7, with 7 nucleotides matching TRBD1. There are 15 residues in the CDR3. CDR1 is MNHEY, CDR2 SMNVEV, per germline (reference sequence). In DNA, the CDR3 is TGTGCCAGCAGTCCCCGGACAGGTCCTTGGTACGAGCAGCACTTC. Translating gives CASSPRTGPWYEQHF.

The rearrangement uses TRBV11-2 and TRBJ1-1; no clear D gene. The V end was cut by 5 bases, the J end by 3 bases, with 10 bases between. This CDR3 has 13 amino acids. The V gene's germline CDR1 is SGHAT and CDR2 FQNNGV. CDR3 coding DNA: TGTGCCAGCAGCCATGGGAGATACACTGAAGCTTTCTTT. It is translated as CASSHGRYTEAFF.

This rearrangement joins TRBV11-2 to TRBJ2-1, with TRBD2 matching over 10 bases. This CDR3 region has 14 residues. Trimming cost V 3 bases and J 6 bases; bases outside gene matches: 2. CDR1 and CDR2 (germline): SGHAT, FQNNGV. DNA for the CDR3: TGTGCCAGCAGCTTGAGCGGGGGGGCCAATGAGCAGTTCTTC. It yields the protein CASSLSGGANEQFF.

The rearrangement links TRBV7-9 to TRBJ2-3; D remains ambiguous. Deletions cut 1 base from V and 2 bases from J, with 13 bases between. This CDR3 comprises 16 residues. CDR1 and CDR2 from the germline V gene are SEHNR and FQNEAQ (reference sequence). CDR3 nucleotides: TGTGCCAGCAGCTTAGGTGTGATCACTACCACAGATACGCAGTATTTT. It translates to CASSLGVITTTDTQYF. Together with reference TRBV7-9 and TRBJ2-3, the CDR3 gives the full variable domain: DTGVSQNPRHKITKRGQNVTFRCDPISEHNRLYWYRQTLGQGPEFLTYFQNEAQLEKSRLLSDRFSAERPKGSFSTLEIQRTEQGDSAMYLCASSLGVITTTDTQYFGPGTRLTVL.

The gene calls are TRBV19 and TRBJ2-7; the match to TRBD2 covers 8 bases. V shed 5 bases and J 4 bases; nucleotides not matched to a gene: 10. The CDR3 extends over 15 amino acids. CDR1 and CDR2 (germline): LNHDA, SQIVND (reference sequence). CDR3 nucleotide sequence: TGTGCCAGTAGTTCTGCGGGGGGACGATTATACGAGCAGTACTTC. Translating gives CASSSAGGRLYEQYF.

V and J are TRBV7-2 and TRBJ1-1, with 11 bases identical to TRBD1. V was clipped by 4 bases and J by 5 bases; unmatched bases: 0. CDR1 is SGHTA and CDR2 is FQGNSA in the germline V gene. The CDR3 runs to 13 residues. This CDR3 is CASSWDRGTEAFF. CDR3 sequence (DNA): TGTGCCAGCAGCTGGGACAGGGGGACTGAAGCTTTCTTT.

The V call is TRBV19, the J call TRBJ1-5; D perhaps matches TRBD1 (6 bases). CDR1 LNHDA and CDR2 SQIVND come from the germline V gene (reference sequence). Between the trimmed V and J ends, which lost 9 bases and 4 bases, there was a span of 10 bases. The CDR3 length is 12 residues. The CDR3 is CASGQGNQPQHF. For the CDR3, the DNA is TGTGCCAGCGGTCAGGGGAATCAGCCCCAGCATTTT.

V is TRBV2 and J is TRBJ1-1; possible D gene TRBD1, 6 bases. CDR1 and CDR2 (germline): SNHLY, FYNNEI. V was clipped by 6 bases and J by 7 bases, with 15 bases between them. This CDR3 has 13 amino acids. In DNA form, the CDR3 reads TGTGCCAGCAGCGACCAGGGGTTTATTGAAGCTTTCTTT. Its translation: CASSDQGFIEAFF.

This clone showed up just once. The chain couples TRBV7-2 to TRBJ1-1, with D possibly matching TRBD1 (6 bases). Germline V gene lookup returns CDR1 SGHTA and CDR2 FQGNSA. Trimming cost V 6 bases and J 3 bases, with 11 bases left between them. CDR3 length: 13 residues. DNA for the CDR3: TGTGCCAGCAGTCTTTACAGGGACACTGAAGCTTTCTTT. This gives the protein CASSLYRDTEAFF.

This clone was detected only a few times. The V and J genes are TRBV4-1 and TRBJ2-2, with no clear D. The CDR3 extends over 15 amino acids. Germline lookup yields CDR1 MGHRA and CDR2 YSYEKL. V was trimmed by 0 bases and J by 1 base, leaving 6 bases between them. CDR3 DNA: TGCGCCAGCAGCCAAGATGGCCGGAACACCGGGGAGCTGTTTTTT. It specifies CASSQDGRNTGELFF.

The rearrangement uses TRBV7-2 and TRBJ2-7; TRBD1 is a possible D gene (5 bases). The CDR3 has 14 amino acids. Germline CDR1 is SGHTA and CDR2 is FQGNSA. V lost 3 bases to trimming and J lost 5 bases, with 14 bases between them. The CDR3 loop is CASSFFGQGNEQYF. The CDR3 DNA sequence: TGTGCCAGCAGCTTTTTTGGCCAGGGCAACGAGCAGTACTTC.

The CDR3 reads CASSPLIAGTFSSYEQYF. The DNA for the CDR3 is TGTGCCAGCAGCCCTTTAATAGCGGGGACCTTCAGCTCCTACGAGCAGTACTTC. The J gene is TRBJ2-7, the V gene TRBV11-2, with TRBD2 matching 8 bases. With 5 bases clipped from V and 0 bases from J, the junction kept 15 bases outside the gene matches. CDR1 SGHAT and CDR2 FQNNGV come from the germline V gene. CDR3 length: 18 residues. Based on the CDR3 plus reference TRBV11-2 and TRBJ2-7, the full variable domain is EAGVAQSPRYKIIEKRQSVAFWCNPISGHATLYWYQQILGQGPKLLIQFQNNGVVDDSQLPKDRFSAERLKGVDSTLKIQPAKLEDSAVYLCASSPLIAGTFSSYEQYFGPGTRLTVT.

The V and J genes are TRBV5-1 and TRBJ2-3; D is uncertain. CDR1 is SGHRS and CDR2 is YFSETQ in the germline V gene. The CDR3 loop spans 15 amino acids. The V end lost 0 bases, the J end lost 2 bases, and 10 bases lay between the germline ends. The chain's CDR3 is CASSLVAFNTDTQYF. CDR3 DNA sequence: TGCGCCAGCAGCTTGGTGGCCTTTAACACAGATACGCAGTATTTT.

V and J are TRBV9 and TRBJ1-1; the D gene is possibly TRBD1 (6 bases). Trimming removed 1 base from V and 1 base from J, with 11 bases in between. CDR1 is SGDLS and CDR2 is YYNGEE in the germline V gene. The CDR3 runs 15 residues. The CDR3 DNA reads as TGTGCCAGCAGCGTATTGGTGGGGGCGAACACTGAAGCTTTCTTT. Translation gives CASSVLVGANTEAFF. Drawing the rest from reference TRBV9 and TRBJ1-1, the complete variable domain is DSGVTQTPKHLITATGQRVTLRCSPRSGDLSVYWYQQSLDQGLQFLIQYYNGEERAKGNILERFSAQQFPDLHSELNLSSLELGDSALYFCASSVLVGANTEAFFGQGTRLTVV.

The chain recombines TRBV6-1 with TRBJ1-5, with TRBD1 matching over 7 bases. Trimming at V came to 1 base and at J to 7 bases, leaving 7 bases not matched to a gene. Germline CDR1 reads MNHNS; CDR2 reads SASEGT. The CDR3 is 15 residues long. In DNA form, the CDR3 reads TGTGCCAGCAGTGAAGGAACAGGGGCAAGACAGCCCCAGCATTTT. Amino acids: CASSEGTGARQPQHF.

CDR3 DNA: TGTGCCAGCGCAATGGGTGGGCCAACCATATCGAACACTGAAGCTTTCTTT. It specifies CASAMGGPTISNTEAFF. The chain uses TRBV13 and TRBJ1-1; D gene ambiguous. V lost 8 bases to trimming and J lost 1 base, with 23 bases between them. Germline assignment: CDR1 PRHDT and CDR2 FYEKMQ (reference sequence). This CDR3 contains 17 residues.

V is TRBV7-3 and J is TRBJ2-6; D is perhaps TRBD2 (6 bases). Germline loops: CDR1 SGHTA, CDR2 FQGTGA. This CDR3 spans 16 amino acids. V shed 1 base and J shed 4 bases, with 11 bases lying between them. The DNA of the CDR3 is TGTGCCAGCAGCTTAAAAGGCGGGGTCGGGGCCAACGTCCTGACTTTC. This gives the protein CASSLKGGVGANVLTF.

For the CDR3, the DNA is TGTGCCAGCAGCGCCGACTTAACAGATACGCAGTATTTT. The encoded protein is CASSADLTDTQYF. The chain joins TRBV9 to TRBJ2-3; D is ambiguous. V was clipped by 3 bases and J by 3 bases, with 8 bases between them. Germline values: CDR1 SGDLS, CDR2 YYNGEE. CDR3 size: 13 residues.

This chain joins TRBV5-1 and TRBJ1-3; D is unresolved. Germline lookup yields CDR1 SGHRS and CDR2 YFSETQ. The V end was cut by 3 bases, the J end by 1 base, with 11 bases between. CDR3 size: 15 residues. The CDR3, as DNA: TGCGCCAGCAGCTCGGGTGGAGGATCTGGAAACACCATATATTTT. Amino acids: CASSSGGGSGNTIYF. The whole variable domain, filled in from reference TRBV5-1 and TRBJ1-3, reads KAGVTQTPRYLIKTRGQQVTLSCSPISGHRSVSWYQQTPGQGLQFLFEYFSETQRNKGNFPGRFSGRQFSNSRSEMNVSTLELGDSALYLCASSSGGGSGNTIYFGEGSWLTVV.

This clone showed up just a few times. The chain couples TRBV9 to TRBJ2-1; 10 positions agree with TRBD2. Germline lookup yields CDR1 SGDLS and CDR2 YYNGEE. V lost 0 bases, J lost 8 bases, and 2 bases stayed unmatched. The CDR3 consists of 14 residues. CDR3 in amino acids: CASSVVSGGDEQFF. The CDR3 bases are TGTGCCAGCAGCGTAGTGAGCGGGGGGGATGAGCAGTTCTTC.

This clone was detected a few times. Different DNA sequences within this sample yield the same CDR3. The chain uses TRBV4-3 and TRBJ2-7; D uncertain. CDR3 length: 14 amino acids. CDR1 LGHNA and CDR2 YSLEER come from the germline V gene. The V and J ends lost 0 bases and 3 bases respectively, with 9 bases between them. The CDR3 reads CASSQDRLGYEQYF. The CDR3 DNA reads TGCGCCAGCAGCCAAGATCGTCTAGGCTACGAGCAGTACTTC.

The V and J genes are TRBV21-1 and TRBJ1-1. TRBV21-1 is reported as a pseudogene. The CDR3 runs to 15 residues. CDR3 protein: CASSCGGAKNTEAFF. The CDR3 region has the DNA TGTGCCAGCAGCTGCGGGGGGGCGAAGAACACTGAAGCTTTCTTT.

This clone was recorded only once. The chain couples TRBV19 to TRBJ2-5; 9 bases map to TRBD2. V lost 5 bases to trimming and J lost 2 bases; unmatched junction nucleotides: 3. The CDR3 length is 14 residues. Germline lookup yields CDR1 LNHDA and CDR2 SQIVND (reference sequence). In DNA, the CDR3 is TGTGCCAGTAGTCGACTAGCGGTACAAGAGACCCAGTACTTC. Protein sequence: CASSRLAVQETQYF.

This chain links TRBV10-3 with TRBJ2-5; 7 bases fit TRBD1. Per germline, CDR1 ENHRY and CDR2 SYGVKD. This CDR3 spans 13 amino acids. V shed 7 bases, J shed 4 bases, and the junction held 6 bases outside the gene matches. CDR3 coding DNA: TGTGCCATCAACCTTAGACAGGGAGAGACCCAGTACTTC. Translation gives CAINLRQGETQYF.